This T cell receptor beta chain was captured in a study of blood T cell repertoires in COVID-19. Sequencing was performed with immunoSEQ multiplex PCR; in TCRdb, only in-frame clones are kept and a portion is missing. The table has under 95,000 clones, approximately 86% seen once. This CDR3 contains 13 residues. Germline V gives CDR1 ENHRY, CDR2 SYGVKD. V lost 9 bases and J 4 bases, leaving 16 bases between the germline ends. The receptor was isolated from a woman aged 80 or over with acute or convalescent COVID-19. Specimen: peripheral blood. V usage is TRBV10-3 and J usage is TRBJ2-7; tentative D call: TRBD1 (5 bases). The CDR3 DNA reads as TGTGCCATGTCAAGGGGCCCCCCTTACGAGCAGTACTTC. Translating gives CAMSRGPPYEQYF.